This T cell receptor beta chain derives from a study of blood T cell repertoires in COVID-19. Germline V CDR1 and CDR2: SGHNT, YENEEA. Trimming took 5 bases from V and 7 from J; bases not matched to a gene: 11. CDR3 length: 15 amino acids. Per the original data handling: Reference gene primer amplification in the assay estimated nucleated cell counts. Sequencing was performed with immunoSEQ multiplex PCR; in TCRdb, only in-frame clones are kept and a portion is missing. V and J calls and clone size are as listed in that table; D and trimming were resolved from the DNA. The profile covers around 140,000 clones, with 84% appearing a single time and about 10% taken by the ten largest.

The specimen sequenced was peripheral blood. The chain recombines TRBV11-3 with TRBJ2-5, with 9 bases aligning to TRBD1. This clonotype was sampled from a man aged 55 to 69 with active or convalescent COVID-19. The chain's CDR3 is CASSLPGQGLGTQYF. The CDR3 nucleotides read TGTGCCAGCAGCCTTCCGGGACAGGGTCTGGGGACCCAGTACTTC.